Given below is one TCR beta chain in context. Sequencing used immunoSEQ multiplex PCR; TCRdb keeps in-frame clones, though not all of them. The sample lists about 110,000 clones, around 90% occurring once. This record belongs to a study of OX40 agonist ivuxolimab in advanced cancers. Source: CD4+ or CD8+ T cells sorted from blood, taken in a trial of the OX40 agonist ivuxolimab. This TCR came from an adult with an advanced solid tumor such as melanoma, head and neck, liver or kidney cancer.

The CDR3 DNA follows: TGTGCCAGCAGCTTTGGACAGGCGGCACATGAAAAACTGTTTTTT. It translates to CASSFGQAAHEKLFF. The genes are TRBV5-8 and TRBJ1-4; 7 bases line up with TRBD1. Germline lookup yields CDR1 SGHTS and CDR2 YDEGEE. The CDR3 consists of 15 residues. J was trimmed by 6 bases and V by 2 bases; bases with no gene match: 7.